This record concerns one TCR beta chain sequence. In the authors' methods: Reference gene primer amplification yielded estimated nucleated cell counts. Sequencing used immunoSEQ multiplex PCR; TCRdb keeps in-frame clones, though not all of them. V, J and clone size were drawn from that table, and D and trimming were deduced from the DNA. The data hold almost 200,000 clones, with roughly 90% observed a single time. The sample belongs to a study of blood T cell repertoires in COVID-19. Study-level information: Donors in the United States, Italy and Spain gave samples during acute or convalescent COVID-19.

Trimming took off 3 bases at V and 0 bases at J, with 8 bases between the two ends. Germline assignment: CDR1 MDHEN and CDR2 SYDVKM. The CDR3 is 14 amino acids. The TCR sequence derives from a woman aged 18-29 years who had recovered from COVID-19. V and J are TRBV28 and TRBJ1-1; D remains unclear. Input material: PBMCs or T cells enriched from blood (not recorded which). As DNA, the CDR3 is TGTGCCAGCAGTTTCGGGAAAATGAACACTGAAGCTTTCTTT. Its protein is CASSFGKMNTEAFF.